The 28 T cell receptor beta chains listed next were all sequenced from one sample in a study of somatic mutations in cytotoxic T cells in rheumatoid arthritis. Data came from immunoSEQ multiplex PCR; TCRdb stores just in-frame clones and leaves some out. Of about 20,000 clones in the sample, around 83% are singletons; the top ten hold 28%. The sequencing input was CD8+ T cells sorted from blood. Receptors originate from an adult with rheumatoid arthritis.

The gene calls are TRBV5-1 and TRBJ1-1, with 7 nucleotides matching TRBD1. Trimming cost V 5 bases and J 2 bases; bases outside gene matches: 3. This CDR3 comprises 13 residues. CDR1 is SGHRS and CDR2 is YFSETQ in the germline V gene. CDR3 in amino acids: CASRGDSNTEAFF. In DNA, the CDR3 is TGCGCCAGCAGGGGGGACAGTAACACTGAAGCTTTCTTT.

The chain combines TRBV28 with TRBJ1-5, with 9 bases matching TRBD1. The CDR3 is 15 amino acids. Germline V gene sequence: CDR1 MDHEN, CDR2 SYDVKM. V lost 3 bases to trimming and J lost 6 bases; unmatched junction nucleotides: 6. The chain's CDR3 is CASSLAGQGSQPQHF. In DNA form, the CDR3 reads TGTGCCAGCAGTTTGGCGGGACAGGGTTCTCAGCCCCAGCATTTT.

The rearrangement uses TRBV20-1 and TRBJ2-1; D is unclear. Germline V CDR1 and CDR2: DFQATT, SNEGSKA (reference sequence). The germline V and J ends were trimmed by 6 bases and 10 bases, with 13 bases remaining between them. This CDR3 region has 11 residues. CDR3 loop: CSAKEMEEQFF. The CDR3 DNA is TGCAGTGCCAAAGAGATGGAGGAGCAGTTCTTC.

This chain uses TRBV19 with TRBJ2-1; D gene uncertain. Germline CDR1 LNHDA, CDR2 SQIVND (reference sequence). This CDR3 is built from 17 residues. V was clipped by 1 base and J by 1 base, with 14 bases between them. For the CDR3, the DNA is TGTGCCAGTAGTATAGGGGTGGGCGGTGTTTCCTACAATGAGCAGTTCTTC. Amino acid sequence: CASSIGVGGVSYNEQFF.

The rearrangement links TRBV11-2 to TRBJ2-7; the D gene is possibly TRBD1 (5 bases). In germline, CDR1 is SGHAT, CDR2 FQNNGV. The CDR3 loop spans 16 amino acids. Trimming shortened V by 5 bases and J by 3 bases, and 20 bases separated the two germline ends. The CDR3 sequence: CASSPVGVPLSYEQYF. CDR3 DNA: TGTGCCAGCAGCCCAGTAGGGGTCCCCCTTAGCTACGAGCAGTACTTC. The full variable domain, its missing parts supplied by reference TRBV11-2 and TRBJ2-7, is EAGVAQSPRYKIIEKRQSVAFWCNPISGHATLYWYQQILGQGPKLLIQFQNNGVVDDSQLPKDRFSAERLKGVDSTLKIQPAKLEDSAVYLCASSPVGVPLSYEQYFGPGTRLTVT.

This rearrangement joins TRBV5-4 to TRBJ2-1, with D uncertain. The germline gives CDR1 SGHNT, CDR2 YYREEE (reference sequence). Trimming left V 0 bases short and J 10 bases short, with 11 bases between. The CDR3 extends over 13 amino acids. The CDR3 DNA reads TGTGCCAGCAGCTTGGTCCCCGCCCGAGAGCAGTTCTTC. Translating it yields CASSLVPAREQFF.

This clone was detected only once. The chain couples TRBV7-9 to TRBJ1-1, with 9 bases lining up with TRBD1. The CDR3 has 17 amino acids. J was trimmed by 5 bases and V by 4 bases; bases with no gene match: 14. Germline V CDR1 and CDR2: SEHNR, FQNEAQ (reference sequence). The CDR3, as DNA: TGTGCCAGCAGCTCACCCGGACAGGGGAGGGCGAAGACTGAAGCTTTCTTT. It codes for CASSSPGQGRAKTEAFF.

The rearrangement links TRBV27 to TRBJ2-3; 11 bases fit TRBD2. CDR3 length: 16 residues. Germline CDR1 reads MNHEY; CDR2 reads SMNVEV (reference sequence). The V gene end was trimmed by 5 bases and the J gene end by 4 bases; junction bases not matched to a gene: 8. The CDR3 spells CASSILAGGGADTQYF. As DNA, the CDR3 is TGTGCCAGCAGTATTCTAGCGGGAGGTGGGGCAGATACGCAGTATTTT.

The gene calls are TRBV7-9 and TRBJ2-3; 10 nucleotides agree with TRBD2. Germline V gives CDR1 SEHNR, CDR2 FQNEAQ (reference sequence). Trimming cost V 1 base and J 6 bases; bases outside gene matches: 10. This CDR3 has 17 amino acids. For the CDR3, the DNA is TGTGCCAGCAGCTTAGTGGTAGCGGGAGGCCGGGAGGATACGCAGTATTTT. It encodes CASSLVVAGGREDTQYF.

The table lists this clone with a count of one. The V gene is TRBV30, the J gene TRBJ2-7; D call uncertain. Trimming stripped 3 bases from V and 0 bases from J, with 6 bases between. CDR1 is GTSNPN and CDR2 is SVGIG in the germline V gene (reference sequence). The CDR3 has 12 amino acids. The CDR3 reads CAWSRSSYEQYF. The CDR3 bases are TGTGCCTGGAGCAGGAGCTCCTACGAGCAGTACTTC.

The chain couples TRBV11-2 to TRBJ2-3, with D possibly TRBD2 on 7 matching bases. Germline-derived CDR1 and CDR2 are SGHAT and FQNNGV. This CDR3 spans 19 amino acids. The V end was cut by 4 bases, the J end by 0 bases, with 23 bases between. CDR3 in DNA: TGTGCCAGCAGCTCATATGGGGGGGGCTCGGGGAGTAGCACAGATACGCAGTATTTT. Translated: CASSSYGGGSGSSTDTQYF.

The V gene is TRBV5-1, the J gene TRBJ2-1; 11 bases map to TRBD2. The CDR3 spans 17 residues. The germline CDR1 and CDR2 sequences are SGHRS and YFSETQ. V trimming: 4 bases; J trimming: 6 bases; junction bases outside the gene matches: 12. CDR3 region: CASSPPTSGIDGNEQFF. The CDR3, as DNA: TGCGCCAGCAGCCCTCCGACTAGCGGGATAGATGGCAATGAGCAGTTCTTC.

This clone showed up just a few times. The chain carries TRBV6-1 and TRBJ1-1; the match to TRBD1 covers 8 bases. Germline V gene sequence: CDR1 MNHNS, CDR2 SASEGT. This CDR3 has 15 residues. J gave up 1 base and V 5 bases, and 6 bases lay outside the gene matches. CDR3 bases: TGTGCCAGCAGTCTCCGGACAGGGTCGAACACTGAAGCTTTCTTT. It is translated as CASSLRTGSNTEAFF.

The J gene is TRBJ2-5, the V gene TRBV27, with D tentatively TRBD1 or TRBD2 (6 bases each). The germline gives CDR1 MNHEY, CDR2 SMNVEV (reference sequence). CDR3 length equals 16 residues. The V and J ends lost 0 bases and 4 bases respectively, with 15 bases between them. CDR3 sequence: CASSLSYDRGVETQYF. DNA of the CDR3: TGTGCCAGCAGTTTATCGTATGATAGGGGGGTAGAGACCCAGTACTTC.

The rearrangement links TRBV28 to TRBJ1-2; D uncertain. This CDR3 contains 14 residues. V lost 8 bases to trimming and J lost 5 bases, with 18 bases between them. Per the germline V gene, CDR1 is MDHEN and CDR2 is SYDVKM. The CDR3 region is CASQRVQLGYGYTF. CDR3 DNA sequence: TGTGCCAGCCAAAGGGTCCAGCTCGGGTATGGCTACACCTTC.

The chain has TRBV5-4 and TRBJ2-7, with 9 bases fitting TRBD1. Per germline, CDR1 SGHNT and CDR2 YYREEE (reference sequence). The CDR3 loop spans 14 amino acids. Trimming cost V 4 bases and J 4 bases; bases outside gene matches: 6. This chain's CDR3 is CASSPGTGWYEQYF. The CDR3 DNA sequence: TGTGCCAGCAGCCCGGGGACAGGGTGGTACGAGCAGTACTTC. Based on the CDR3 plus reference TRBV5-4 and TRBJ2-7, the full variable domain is ETGVTQSPTHLIKTRGQQVTLRCSSQSGHNTVSWYQQALGQGPQFIFQYYREEENGRGNFPPRFSGLQFPNYSSELNVNALELDDSALYLCASSPGTGWYEQYFGPGTRLTVT.

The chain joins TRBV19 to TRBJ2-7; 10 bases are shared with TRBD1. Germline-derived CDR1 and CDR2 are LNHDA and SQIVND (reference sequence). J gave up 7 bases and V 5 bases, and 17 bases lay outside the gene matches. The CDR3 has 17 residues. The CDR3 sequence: CASSPFAEGQGMEEQYF. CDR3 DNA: TGTGCCAGTAGTCCCTTTGCGGAGGGACAGGGGATGGAGGAGCAGTACTTC.

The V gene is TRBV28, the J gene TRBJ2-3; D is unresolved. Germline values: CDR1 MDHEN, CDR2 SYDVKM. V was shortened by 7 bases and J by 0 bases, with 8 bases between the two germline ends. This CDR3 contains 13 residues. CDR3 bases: TGTGCCAGCACGTTAGTGAGCACAGATACGCAGTATTTT. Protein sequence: CASTLVSTDTQYF.

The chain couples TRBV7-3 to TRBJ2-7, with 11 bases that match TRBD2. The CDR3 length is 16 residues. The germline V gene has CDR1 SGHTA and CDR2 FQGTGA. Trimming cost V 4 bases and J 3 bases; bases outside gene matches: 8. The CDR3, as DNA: TGTGCCAGCAGCTCCCGCCGGGGACTAGCGGACTACGAGCAGTACTTC. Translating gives CASSSRRGLADYEQYF.

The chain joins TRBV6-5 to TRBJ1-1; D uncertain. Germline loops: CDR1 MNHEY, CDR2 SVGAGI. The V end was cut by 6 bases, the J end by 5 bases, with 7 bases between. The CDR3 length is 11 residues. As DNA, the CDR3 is TGTGCCAGCAGCCTTTGGACTGAAGCTTTCTTT. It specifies CASSLWTEAFF.

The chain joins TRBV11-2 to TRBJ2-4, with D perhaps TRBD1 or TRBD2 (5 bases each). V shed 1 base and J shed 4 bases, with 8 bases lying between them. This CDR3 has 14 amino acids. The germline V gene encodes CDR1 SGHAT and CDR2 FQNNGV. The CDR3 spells CASSLGGSKNIQYF. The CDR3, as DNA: TGTGCCAGCAGCTTAGGGGGGAGTAAAAACATTCAGTACTTC.

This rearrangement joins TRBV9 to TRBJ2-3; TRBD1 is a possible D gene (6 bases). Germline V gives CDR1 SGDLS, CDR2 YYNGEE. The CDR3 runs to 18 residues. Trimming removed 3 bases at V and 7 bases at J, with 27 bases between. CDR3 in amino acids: CASSAPRLSRGLGNTQYF. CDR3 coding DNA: TGTGCCAGCAGCGCCCCTAGACTTTCGAGGGGGTTGGGAAATACGCAGTATTTT.

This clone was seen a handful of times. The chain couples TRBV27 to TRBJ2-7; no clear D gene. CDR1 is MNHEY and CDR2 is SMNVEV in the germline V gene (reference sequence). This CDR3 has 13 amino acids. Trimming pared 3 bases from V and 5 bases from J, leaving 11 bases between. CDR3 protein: CASSFQSLDEQYF. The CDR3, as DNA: TGTGCCAGCAGTTTCCAGTCGTTGGACGAGCAGTACTTC.

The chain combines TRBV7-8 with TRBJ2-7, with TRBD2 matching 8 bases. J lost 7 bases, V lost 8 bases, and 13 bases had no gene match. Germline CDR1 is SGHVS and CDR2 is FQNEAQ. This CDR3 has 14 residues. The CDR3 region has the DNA TGTGCCAGCGCGGGGGGCCTACTAGGGGGAGAGCAGTACTTC. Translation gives CASAGGLLGGEQYF.

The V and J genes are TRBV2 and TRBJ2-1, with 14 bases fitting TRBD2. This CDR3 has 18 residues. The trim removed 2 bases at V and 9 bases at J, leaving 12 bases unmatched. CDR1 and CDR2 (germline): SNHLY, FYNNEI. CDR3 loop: CASSELAGTSGSSAEQFF. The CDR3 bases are TGTGCCAGCAGTGAATTGGCGGGGACTAGCGGGAGTTCGGCTGAGCAGTTCTTC.

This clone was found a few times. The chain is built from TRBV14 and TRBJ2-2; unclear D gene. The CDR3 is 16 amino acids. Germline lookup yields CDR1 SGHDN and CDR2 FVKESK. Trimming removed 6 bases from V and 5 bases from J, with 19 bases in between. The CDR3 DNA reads TGTGCCAGCAGTCAATTTCCCCTAGTAATAACCGGGGAGCTGTTTTTT. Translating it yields CASSQFPLVITGELFF. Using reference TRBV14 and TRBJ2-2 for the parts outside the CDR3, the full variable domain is EAGVTQFPSHSVIEKGQTVTLRCDPISGHDNLYWYRRVMGKEIKFLLHFVKESKQDESGMPNNRFLAERTGGTYSTLKVQPAELEDSGVYFCASSQFPLVITGELFFGEGSRLTVL.

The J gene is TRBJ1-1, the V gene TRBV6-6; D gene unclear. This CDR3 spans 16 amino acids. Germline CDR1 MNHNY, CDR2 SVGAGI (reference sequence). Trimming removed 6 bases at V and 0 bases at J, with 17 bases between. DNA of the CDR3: TGTGCCAGCAGCTCAGTACGGTTAACCATGAACACTGAAGCTTTCTTT. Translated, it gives CASSSVRLTMNTEAFF.

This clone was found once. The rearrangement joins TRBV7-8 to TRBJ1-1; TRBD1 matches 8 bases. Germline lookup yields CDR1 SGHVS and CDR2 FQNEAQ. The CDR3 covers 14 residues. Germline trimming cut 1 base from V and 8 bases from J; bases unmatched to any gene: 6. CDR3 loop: CASSLGQGAAEAFF. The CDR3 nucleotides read TGTGCCAGCAGCTTAGGGCAGGGGGCGGCGGAAGCTTTCTTT.